These T cell receptor beta chains were read from a single sample in a study of T-cell reconstitution after alpha-beta-depleted transplantation in children. A single record per CDR3 protein comes from TCRdb applying MiXCR to the PCR reads. Here the sample spans 500,000 or so distinct CDR3 sequences, less than 35% being singletons. The source material was PBMCs from the stem cell graft donor, sampled from the stem cell graft. These receptors all stem from a human donor who donated a stem cell graft to a child with aplastic anemia. CDR3s include the opening cysteine and the closing phenylalanine or tryptophan. The order of the fields is V gene, clone size, D gene, J gene, CDR3 protein, CDR3 DNA. The D gene is left open where the match is weak. Expanded clones are given a class, and other clones once, few, many or no size at all.

>TRBV3-1|-|-|TRBJ2-1
CASSQVTEQFF
TGTGCCAGCAGCCAAGTCACTGAGCAGTTCTTC
>TRBV29-1|few|-|TRBJ1-1
CSVQAGVITAEAFF
TGCAGCGTTCAGGCAGGGGTGATTACTGCTGAAGCTTTCTTT
>TRBV3-1|-|TRBD2|TRBJ2-3
CASSQDWTRGAPSTDTQYF
TGTGCCAGCAGCCAAGACTGGACTAGAGGTGCCCCTAGCACAGATACGCAGTATTTT
>TRBV12-3/TRBV12-4|-|TRBD2|TRBJ2-7
CASSFGGRAYEQYF
TGTGCCAGCAGTTTTGGCGGGAGGGCCTACGAGCAGTACTTC
>TRBV10-1|-|TRBD2|TRBJ2-1
CASSEILLAGGPDEQFF
TGCGCCAGCAGTGAGATACTACTAGCGGGAGGGCCGGATGAGCAGTTCTTC
>TRBV9|-|TRBD2|TRBJ2-3
CASSLFGTSGNPDTQYF
TGTGCCAGCAGCTTATTTGGGACTAGCGGGAATCCAGATACGCAGTATTTT
>TRBV5-1|few|-|TRBJ2-1
CASSYTGRGDEQFF
TGCGCCAGCAGCTATACCGGTCGAGGCGATGAGCAGTTCTTC
>TRBV5-4|-|TRBD1|TRBJ2-3
CASSLVGTGITDTQYF
TGTGCCAGCAGCTTGGTTGGGACAGGAATCACAGATACGCAGTATTTT
>TRBV7-2|few|TRBD2|TRBJ2-7
CASSFTSGGSYEQYF
TGTGCCAGCAGCTTCACTAGCGGGGGCTCCTACGAGCAGTACTTC
>TRBV15|-|TRBD1|TRBJ1-2
CATSNGGAGGRGYTF
TGTGCCACCAGCAACGGAGGGGCAGGGGGCCGTGGCTACACCTTC
>TRBV12-3/TRBV12-4|few|TRBD2|TRBJ2-1
CASSPLTSGRGEQFF
TGTGCCAGCAGCCCCCTGACTAGCGGGAGAGGTGAGCAGTTCTTC
>TRBV30|few|TRBD1|TRBJ1-1
CAWSLKGAGNTEAFF
TGTGCCTGGAGTCTTAAGGGGGCCGGTAACACTGAAGCTTTCTTT
>TRBV20-1|-|-|TRBJ1-1
CSATENRMRNTEAFF
TGCAGTGCTACCGAGAATCGGATGCGGAACACTGAAGCTTTCTTT
>TRBV24-1|few|-|TRBJ2-1
CATSDFQGISYNEQFF
TGTGCCACCAGTGATTTTCAGGGGATATCCTACAATGAGCAGTTCTTC
>TRBV4-3|-|TRBD2|TRBJ2-2
CASSQPSGTNTGELFF
TGCGCCAGCAGCCAACCTAGCGGGACGAACACCGGGGAGCTGTTTTTT
>TRBV6-2/TRBV6-3|-|-|TRBJ2-1
CASSRNGRESEQFF
TGTGCCAGCAGTCGAAATGGACGGGAGAGTGAGCAGTTCTTC
>TRBV24-1|-|-|TRBJ2-1
CATSDVDEQFF
TGTGCCACCAGTGACGTGGATGAGCAGTTCTTC
>TRBV18|few|TRBD1|TRBJ1-5
CASSPVDGQGYQPQHF
TGTGCCAGCTCACCAGTAGATGGACAGGGCTATCAGCCCCAGCATTTT
>TRBV20-1|-|-|TRBJ1-2
CSSTGQLNYGYTF
TGCAGCTCAACCGGACAGTTAAACTATGGCTACACCTTC
>TRBV7-3|-|TRBD2|TRBJ2-5
CASSLGTSGRTSQGTQYF
TGTGCCAGCAGCCTAGGGACTAGCGGGAGGACTTCCCAAGGGACCCAGTACTTC
>TRBV20-1|-|TRBD2|TRBJ2-1
CSARDLAGGMSYNEQFF
TGCAGTGCTAGAGATCTAGCGGGAGGGATGTCCTACAATGAGCAGTTCTTC
>TRBV28|few|-|TRBJ2-5
CASSLSTRGETQYF
TGTGCCAGCAGTTTATCGACTAGGGGAGAGACCCAGTACTTC
>TRBV12-3/TRBV12-4|-|TRBD1|TRBJ1-1
CASSQPIGTVRSSMNTEAFF
TGTGCCAGCAGCCAACCCATAGGGACAGTAAGAAGTTCAATGAACACTGAAGCTTTCTTT
>TRBV18|few|-|TRBJ2-5
CASSPGVETQYF
TGTGCCAGCTCACCAGGGGTGGAGACCCAGTACTTC